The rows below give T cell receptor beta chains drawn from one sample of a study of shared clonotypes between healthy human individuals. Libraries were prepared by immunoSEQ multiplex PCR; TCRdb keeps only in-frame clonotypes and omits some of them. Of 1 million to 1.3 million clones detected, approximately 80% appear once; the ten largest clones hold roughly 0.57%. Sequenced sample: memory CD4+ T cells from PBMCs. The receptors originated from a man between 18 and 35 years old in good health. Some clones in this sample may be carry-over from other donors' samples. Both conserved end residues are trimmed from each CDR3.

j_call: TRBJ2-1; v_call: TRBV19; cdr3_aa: ASSITGLLAGRNEQF
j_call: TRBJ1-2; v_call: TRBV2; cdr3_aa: ASSPGQGPSYGYT
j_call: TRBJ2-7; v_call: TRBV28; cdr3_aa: ASSFGLAGRTAYEQY
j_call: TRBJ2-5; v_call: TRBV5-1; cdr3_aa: ASSLGELGETQY
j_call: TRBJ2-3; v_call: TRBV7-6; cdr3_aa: ASSPGVRTRRTDTQY
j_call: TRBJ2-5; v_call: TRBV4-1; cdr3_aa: ASSQDGGPGGTQY
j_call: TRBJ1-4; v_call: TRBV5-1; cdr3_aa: ASSSGGVDEKLF
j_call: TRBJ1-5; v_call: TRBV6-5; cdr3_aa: ASRGQGLGNQPQH
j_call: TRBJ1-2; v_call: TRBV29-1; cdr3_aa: SVTGVPGQVPNYGYT
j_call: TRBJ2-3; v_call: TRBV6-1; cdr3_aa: ASSDQGASTDTQY
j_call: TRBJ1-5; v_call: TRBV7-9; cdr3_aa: ASSLGGPGANQPQH
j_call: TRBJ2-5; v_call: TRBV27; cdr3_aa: ASSMGLAATGGTQY
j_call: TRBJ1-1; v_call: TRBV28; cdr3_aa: ASSFGGARTEAF
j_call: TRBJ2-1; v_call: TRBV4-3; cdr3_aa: ASSQIGINNEQF
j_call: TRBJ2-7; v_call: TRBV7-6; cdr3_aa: ASSTWGVEQY
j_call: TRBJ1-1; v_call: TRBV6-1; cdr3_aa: ASSATGDTEAF
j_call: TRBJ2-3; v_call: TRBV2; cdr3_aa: ASSLSVGVTDTQY
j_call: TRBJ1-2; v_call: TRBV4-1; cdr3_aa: ASSLELGPPGYT
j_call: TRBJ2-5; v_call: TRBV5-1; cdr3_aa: ASSPKDRAGETQY
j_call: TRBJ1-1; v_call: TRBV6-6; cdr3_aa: ASSYGIADLGAF
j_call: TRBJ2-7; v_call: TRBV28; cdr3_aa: ASSRTHKYEQY
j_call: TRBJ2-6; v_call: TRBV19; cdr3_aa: ASDANSGANVLT
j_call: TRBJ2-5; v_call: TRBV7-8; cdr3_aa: ASSGKEGSQETQY
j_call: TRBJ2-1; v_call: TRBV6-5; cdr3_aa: ASSRDRGRNEQF